This TCR beta chain was obtained from a study of monozygotic twins with inflammatory bowel disease. A template switching step added UMIs, each with a 6-nucleotide sample barcode. TCRdb reanalyzed the 5' RACE reads, giving one entry per CDR3 protein sequence and no DNA. This sample contains about 160,000 distinct CDR3 sequences. This TCR came from a human donor with ulcerative colitis or Crohn's disease, or a healthy co-twin of an affected twin (not recorded which). Specimen: blood.

The CDR3 protein is CASSYAGQYTDTQYF. The rearrangement uses TRBV6-5 and TRBJ2-3; TCRdb gives TRBD1 as the D gene, but with no DNA this cannot be confirmed. Germline V gene sequence: CDR1 MNHEY, CDR2 SVGAGI. The CDR3 covers 15 residues.